Sequencing of this T cell receptor (beta chain) was carried out in a study of blood T cells in healthy people across ages. Regarding this clonotype: What it recognizes is unknown.

Sample-barcoded 5' priming and a J-beta primer mix drove a second PCR of roughly 6 to 12 cycles. TCRdb ran MiXCR on the 5' RACE reads and lists one entry per CDR3 protein. Among 1.5 million to 2 million distinct CDR3 sequences, 28% were seen once, and the ten largest hold roughly 8%. The CDR3 extends over 14 amino acids. Deletions cut 4 bases from V and 1 base from J, with 10 bases between. Germline values: CDR1 SEHNR, CDR2 FQNEAQ (reference sequence). Study-level points and caveats: Fewer expanded clones and more diversity marked long-lived versus aged donors.

Sequencing was done on a sample of blood. The clonotype was recovered from a woman in her 30s in good health. The chain is built from TRBV7-9 and TRBJ1-1; D remains unclear. The DNA of the CDR3 is TGTGCCAGCAGCTCAGGCTCGTCGAACACTGAAGCTTTCTTT. Translated, it gives CASSSGSSNTEAFF.